The sequence of this T cell receptor (beta chain) was determined in a study of T cells in Graves' hyperthyroidism and ophthalmopathy. Trimming left V 5 bases short and J 6 bases short, with 10 bases between. The germline V gene has CDR1 SEHNR and CDR2 FQNEAQ (reference sequence). CDR3 size: 12 residues. RNA transcripts served as the template for amplifying TCR beta CDR3 regions. When the TCR CDR3 underwent first-round RT-PCR, the HTBI primer set was used. TCRdb independently ran MiXCR on the multiplex PCR reads; one entry per CDR3 protein. The sample has some 250,000 distinct CDR3 sequences, 13% to 15% seen once.

The material sequenced was blood. The chain has TRBV7-9 and TRBJ1-2; unclear D gene. The sequence derives from a woman aged 50 to 60 with Graves' hyperthyroidism that later progressed to Graves' ophthalmopathy. CDR3 coding DNA: TGTGCCAGCAGCCCGGACTCACATGGCTACACCTTC. Translating it yields CASSPDSHGYTF. The variable domain in full, with the rest retrieved from reference TRBV7-9 and TRBJ1-2, is DTGVSQNPRHKITKRGQNVTFRCDPISEHNRLYWYRQTLGQGPEFLTYFQNEAQLEKSRLLSDRFSAERPKGSFSTLEIQRTEQGDSAMYLCASSPDSHGYTFGSGTRLTVV.